This record covers a single TCR beta chain. Source study methods: For nucleated cells, counts were estimated from reference gene primer amplification. Sequencing used immunoSEQ multiplex PCR; TCRdb keeps in-frame clones, though not all of them. The D gene and trimming were derived from the DNA, and the V and J assignments and clone size from that table. The sample includes some 150,000 clones, roughly 82% of them seen just once. The sample is drawn from a study of blood T cell repertoires in COVID-19. Turning to the study itself: Some COVID-19 samples were acute and others convalescent; all came from the United States, Italy and Spain. Sample material is recorded as cDNA or gDNA derived from T cells, B-cell-depleted T cells, or PBMCs.

Trimming stripped 5 bases from V and 7 bases from J, with 12 bases between. Looked up from germline, CDR1 is SGHTA and CDR2 is FQGNSA. This CDR3 comprises 13 residues. This TCR derives from a woman between 65 and 79 years old with acute or convalescent COVID-19. Specimen: peripheral blood. The J gene is TRBJ1-5, the V gene TRBV7-2; D perhaps matches TRBD1 (6 bases). The CDR3 sequence is CASSPDSGQPQHF. In DNA form, the CDR3 reads TGTGCCAGCAGCCCGGACAGTGGCCAGCCCCAGCATTTT. The complete variable domain, with remaining parts taken from reference TRBV7-2 and TRBJ1-5, reads GAGVSQSPSNKVTEKGKDVELRCDPISGHTALYWYRQSLGQGLEFLIYFQGNSAPDKSGLPSDRFSAERTGGSVSTLTIQRTQQEDSAVYLCASSPDSGQPQHFGDGTRLSIL.